This T cell receptor beta chain was sequenced during a study of vaccination effects on CD4 cells after COVID-19 (dated by TCRdb to the early 2020s). For context, the study as a whole: Two doses of either the BNT162b2 or the mRNA-1273 mRNA SARS-CoV-2 vaccine were administered to participants. The Oncomine TCR Beta short-read assay on an Illumina iSeq 100 was used to sequence cultures from other donors in the study. The full study included fewer than eleven COVID-19 convalescent patients and a few SARS-CoV-2-naive healthy vaccine recipients. The study compared SARS-CoV-2 spike-specific CD4+ TCR repertoires before and after mRNA vaccination in COVID-19 convalescent patients and infection-naive vaccine recipients. The investigation overall reported the following: Marked clonal contraction was observed in both infection-induced and vaccine-induced clones at late post-vaccination timepoints, consistent with waning T cell responses. Among healthy vaccine recipients, nearly all vaccine-induced clones were SARS-CoV-2 mono-reactive, and only 1 of 255 was cross-reactive with common cold coronaviruses. Limitations of the study were the small number of convalescent patients and the absence of early post-infection timepoints.

According to the germline V gene, CDR1 reads SGDLS and CDR2 reads YYNGEE. V and J lose 1 base and 8 bases, and a span of 10 bases separates them. Including the terminal cysteine and phenylalanine, the CDR3 comprises 14 residues. Just CDR3 DNA is preserved here, 42 bases in frame from base 1. Receptor libraries were prepared by the immunoSEQ multiplex PCR assay. TCR beta CDR3 sequencing was performed on DNA from the cultured, isolated CD4+ T cells. Per the source publication's procedure: Non-productive TCR sequences were discarded, and reads were trimmed to the CDR3 region, with only CDR3s of 7 or more amino acids retained. The MANAFEST web app was used to identify antigen-specific clonotypes by comparing expansion in peptide wells with expansion in reference cultures. Positive clones required FDR<0.05 expansion versus reference and all other wells, odds ratio above 5, and frequency above 0.1% in two replicate wells. A clonotype was called cross-reactive if it was significantly expanded both in SARS-CoV-2 spike wells and in at least one common cold coronavirus spike condition. CDR3 similarity was assessed by Levenshtein distance with the stringdist R package, and unrooted trees were built with ape in R 3.6.1. TCRdb obtained this table from immuneACCESS and retained in-frame rearrangements with V and J assigned. These tables miss some clones; where compared with another copy, unresolved V genes account for less than half of the shortfall, and the remainder is unexplained. D and trimming come from the DNA, and the V and J calls and clone size come from that table. The sample includes just under 65,000 clones, with around 75% observed a single time. 3.7% of the sample rests with the top ten.

Of note for this clone: Its antigen remains undetermined. Base-call qualities are not available, and no considerably larger clone is one nucleotide away.

The ViraFEST assay stimulated PBMC with viral peptide pools and then used TCR sequencing to identify antigen-specific CD4+ T cell clonotypes by expansion. After around 11 days of culture, CD4+ T cells were isolated with the EasySep CD4+ T cell isolation kit. Healthy vaccine recipients had no prior SARS-CoV-2 infection, confirmed by negative nucleocapsid antibodies before and after vaccination. A few million PBMC per well were cultured with approximately 10 ug/ml peptides in IMDM containing roughly 5% human AB serum, roughly 9.5 IU/ml IL-2 and gentamicin. On days 3 and 7, half of the culture medium was replaced with fresh IL-2-containing medium. Unless noted otherwise, every peptide stimulation condition was cultured in triplicate wells. Using Ficoll-Paque Plus gradient centrifugation, PBMC were separated from whole blood and then either used fresh or cryopreserved at -140C. Overlapping peptide pools spanned the spike proteins of SARS-CoV-2 and the common cold coronaviruses HCoV-NL63, HCoV-OC43 and HCoV-229E. Genomic DNA was extracted from cultured CD4+ T cells with the QIAamp micro DNA kit.

The source material was CD4+ T cells from PBMCs cultured with HCoV-OC43 spike peptides, sampled before COVID-19 vaccination. Read against the paper, the sample's cell subset or site label means: HCoV-OC43 spike overlapping peptide pool stimulation. The sequence joins TRBV9 to TRBJ1-6; no D gene call is confident. This clonotype was sampled from a human donor who received a COVID-19 vaccine. The CDR3 has the sequence CASSVYMTDSPLHF. The sequenced DNA: TGTGCCAGCAGCGTATATATGACCGATTCACCCCTCCACTTT.